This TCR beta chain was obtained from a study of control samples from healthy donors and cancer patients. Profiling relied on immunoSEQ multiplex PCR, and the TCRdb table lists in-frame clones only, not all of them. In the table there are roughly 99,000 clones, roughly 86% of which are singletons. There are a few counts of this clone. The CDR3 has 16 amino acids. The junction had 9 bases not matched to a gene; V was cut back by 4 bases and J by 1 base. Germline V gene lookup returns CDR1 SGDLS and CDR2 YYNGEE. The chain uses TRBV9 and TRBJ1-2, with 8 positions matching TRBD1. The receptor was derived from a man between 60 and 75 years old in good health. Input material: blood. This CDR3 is CASSRRTGLDNYGYTF. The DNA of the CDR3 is TGTGCCAGCAGCAGACGGACAGGGCTCGATAACTATGGCTACACCTTC.